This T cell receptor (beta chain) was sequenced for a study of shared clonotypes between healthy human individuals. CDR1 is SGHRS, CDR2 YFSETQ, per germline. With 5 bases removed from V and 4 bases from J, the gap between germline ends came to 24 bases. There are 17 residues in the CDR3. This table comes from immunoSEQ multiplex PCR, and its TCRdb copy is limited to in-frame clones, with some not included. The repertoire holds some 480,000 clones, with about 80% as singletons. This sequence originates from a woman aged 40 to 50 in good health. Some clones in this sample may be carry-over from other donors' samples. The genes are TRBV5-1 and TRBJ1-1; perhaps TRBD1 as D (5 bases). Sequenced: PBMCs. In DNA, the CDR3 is TGCGCCAGCAGTTCCACCACCCCAGGGAGAGGTGGCACTGAAGCTTTCTTT. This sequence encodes CASSSTTPGRGGTEAFF.